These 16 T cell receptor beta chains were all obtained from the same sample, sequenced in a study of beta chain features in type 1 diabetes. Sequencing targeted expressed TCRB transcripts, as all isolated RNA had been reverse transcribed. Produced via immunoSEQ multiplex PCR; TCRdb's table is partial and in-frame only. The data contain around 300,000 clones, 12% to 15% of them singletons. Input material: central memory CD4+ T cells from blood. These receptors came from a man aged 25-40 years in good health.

The CDR3 reads CASSFVTLGRGYEQYF. The CDR3 DNA is TGTGCCAGCAGTTTCGTTACCTTGGGACGGGGCTACGAGCAGTACTTC. The chain is built from TRBV6-5 and TRBJ2-7, with D perhaps being TRBD1 or TRBD2 (5 bases each). The CDR3 length is 16 residues. V shed 4 bases and J shed 3 bases, with 19 bases lying between them. Germline V CDR1 and CDR2: MNHEY, SVGAGI.

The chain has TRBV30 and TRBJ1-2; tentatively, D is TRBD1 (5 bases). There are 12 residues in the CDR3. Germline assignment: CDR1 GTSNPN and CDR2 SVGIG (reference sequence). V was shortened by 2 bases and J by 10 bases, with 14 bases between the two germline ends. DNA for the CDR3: TGTGCCTGGAGTATTGGGGGACCCGACTACACCTTC. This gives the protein CAWSIGGPDYTF.

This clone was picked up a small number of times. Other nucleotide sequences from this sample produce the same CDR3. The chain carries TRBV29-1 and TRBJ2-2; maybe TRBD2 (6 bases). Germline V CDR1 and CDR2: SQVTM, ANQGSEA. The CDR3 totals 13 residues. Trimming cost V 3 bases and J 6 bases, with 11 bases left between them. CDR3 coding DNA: TGCAGCGTTGAGGGCCCGGGGGCCGGGGAGCTGTTTTTT. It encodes CSVEGPGAGELFF.

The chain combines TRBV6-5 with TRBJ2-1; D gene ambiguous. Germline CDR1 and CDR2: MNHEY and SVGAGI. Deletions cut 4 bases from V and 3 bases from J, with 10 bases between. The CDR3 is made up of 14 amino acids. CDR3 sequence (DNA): TGTGCCAGCAGTTCTGGCCCCCTCTACAATGAGCAGTTCTTC. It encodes CASSSGPLYNEQFF.

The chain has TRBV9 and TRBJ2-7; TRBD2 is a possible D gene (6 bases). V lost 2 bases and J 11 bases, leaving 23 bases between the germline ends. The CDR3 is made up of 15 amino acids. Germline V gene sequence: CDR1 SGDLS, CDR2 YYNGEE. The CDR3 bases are TGTGCCAGCAGCGTGGACTCCGTTCGGGGGTTGAGTGAGTACTTC. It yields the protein CASSVDSVRGLSEYF.

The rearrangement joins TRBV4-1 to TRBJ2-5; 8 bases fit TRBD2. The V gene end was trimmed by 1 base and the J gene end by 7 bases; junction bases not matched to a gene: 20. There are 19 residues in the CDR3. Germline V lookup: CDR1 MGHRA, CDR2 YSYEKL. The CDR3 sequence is CASSQVYRVAGGGEVTQYF. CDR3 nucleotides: TGCGCCAGCAGCCAAGTTTATCGTGTTGCGGGGGGCGGGGAGGTGACCCAGTACTTC.

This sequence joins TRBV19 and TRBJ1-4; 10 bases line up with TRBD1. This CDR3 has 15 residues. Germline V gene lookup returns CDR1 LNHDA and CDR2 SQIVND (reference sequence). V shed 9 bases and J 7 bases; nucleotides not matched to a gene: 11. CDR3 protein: CASSPPGTGVEKLFF. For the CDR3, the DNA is TGTGCCAGCAGCCCCCCCGGGACAGGGGTTGAAAAACTGTTTTTT. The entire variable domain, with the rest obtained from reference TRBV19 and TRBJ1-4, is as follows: DGGITQSPKYLFRKEGQNVTLSCEQNLNHDAMYWYRQDPGQGLRLIYYSQIVNDFQKGDIAEGYSVSREKKESFPLTVTSAQKNPTAFYLCASSPPGTGVEKLFFGSGTQLSVL.

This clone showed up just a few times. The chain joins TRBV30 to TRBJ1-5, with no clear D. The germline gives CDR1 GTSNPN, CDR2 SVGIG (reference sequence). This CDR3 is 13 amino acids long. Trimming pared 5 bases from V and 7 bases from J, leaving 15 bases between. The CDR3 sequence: CAWAPGNSQPQHF. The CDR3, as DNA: TGTGCCTGGGCACCGGGCAACTCACAGCCCCAGCATTTT.

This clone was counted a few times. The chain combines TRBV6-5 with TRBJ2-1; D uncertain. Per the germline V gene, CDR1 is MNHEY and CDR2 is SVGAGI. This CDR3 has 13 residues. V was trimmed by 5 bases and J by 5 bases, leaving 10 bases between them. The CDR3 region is CASSELVNNEQFF. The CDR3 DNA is TGTGCCAGCAGTGAATTGGTCAACAATGAGCAGTTCTTC.

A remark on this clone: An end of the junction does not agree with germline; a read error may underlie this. DNA of the CDR3: TGTGCCAGCAGCCAGACCGTGGATACGCAGTATTTT. Translation: CASSQTVDTQYF. This chain links TRBV4-1 with TRBJ2-3; D not resolved. Looked up from germline, CDR1 is MGHRA and CDR2 is YSYEKL. This CDR3 has 12 amino acids.

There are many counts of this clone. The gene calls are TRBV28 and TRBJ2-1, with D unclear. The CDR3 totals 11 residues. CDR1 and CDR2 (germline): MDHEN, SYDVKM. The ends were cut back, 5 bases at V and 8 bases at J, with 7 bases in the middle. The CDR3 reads CASSRLDEQFF. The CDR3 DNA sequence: TGTGCCAGCAGTCGTTTGGATGAGCAGTTCTTC.

CDR3 sequence (DNA): TGTGCCAGCAGCTCTGGCAGGGCTAGTTTTACCGGGGAGCTGTTTTTT. Translating gives CASSSGRASFTGELFF. The V and J genes are TRBV7-9 and TRBJ2-2; maybe TRBD1 (5 bases). Germline V lookup: CDR1 SEHNR, CDR2 FQNEAQ (reference sequence). Trimming took off 4 bases at V and 5 bases at J, with 17 bases between the two ends. The CDR3 sequence is 16 residues long.

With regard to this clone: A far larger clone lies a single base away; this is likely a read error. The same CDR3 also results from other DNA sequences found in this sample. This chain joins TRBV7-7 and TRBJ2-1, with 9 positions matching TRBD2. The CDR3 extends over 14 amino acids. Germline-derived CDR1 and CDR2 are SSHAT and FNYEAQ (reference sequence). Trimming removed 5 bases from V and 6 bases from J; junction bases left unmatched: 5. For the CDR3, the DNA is TGTGCCAGCAGCCGCGGGACTAGCTCCAATGAGCAGTTCTTC. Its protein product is CASSRGTSSNEQFF. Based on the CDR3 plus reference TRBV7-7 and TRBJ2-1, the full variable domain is GAGVSQSPRYKVTKRGQDVTLRCDPISSHATLYWYQQALGQGPEFLTYFNYEAQPDKSGLPSDRFSAERPEGSISTLTIQRTEQRDSAMYRCASSRGTSSNEQFFGPGTRLTVL.

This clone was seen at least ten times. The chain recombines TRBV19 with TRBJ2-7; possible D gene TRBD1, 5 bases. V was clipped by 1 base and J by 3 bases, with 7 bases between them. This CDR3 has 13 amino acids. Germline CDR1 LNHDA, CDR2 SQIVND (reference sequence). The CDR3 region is CASSIGRDYEQYV. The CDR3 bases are TGTGCCAGTAGTATAGGCAGGGACTACGAGCAGTACGTC.

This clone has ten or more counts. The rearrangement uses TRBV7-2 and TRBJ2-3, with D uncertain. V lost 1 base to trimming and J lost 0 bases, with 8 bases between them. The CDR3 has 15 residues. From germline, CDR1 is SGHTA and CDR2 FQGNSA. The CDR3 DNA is TGTGCCAGCAGCTTAGTGGGGAAAAGCACAGATACGCAGTATTTT. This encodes CASSLVGKSTDTQYF.

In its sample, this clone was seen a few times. The CDR3 DNA is TGTGCCAGCAGACCCACTAGCGGAGCCTACAATGAGCAGTTCTTC. Amino acids: CASRPTSGAYNEQFF. This chain connects TRBV7-8 to TRBJ2-1; TRBD2 agrees at 8 bases. Trimming at V came to 6 bases and at J to 2 bases, leaving 6 bases not matched to a gene. The CDR3 has 15 residues. CDR1 is SGHVS and CDR2 is FQNEAQ in the germline V gene.